This TCR beta chain appears in the sequencing data of a study of blood T cells in healthy people across ages. Study-wide results and limits: Per million T cells, TCR beta diversity dropped roughly linearly as age increased.

With a J-beta primer mix and a sample-barcoded 5' primer, a second PCR ran about 7 to 12 cycles. Using its own MiXCR run on the 5' RACE reads, TCRdb lists one record per CDR3 protein. The sample yields around 1,900,000 distinct CDR3 sequences, around 42% seen once. V lost 4 bases, J lost 15 bases, and 9 bases stayed unmatched. The CDR3 sequence is 13 residues long. CDR1 and CDR2 (germline): SGHTA, FQGTGA. To note about this clonotype: Its target is not known.

This clonotype was sampled from a human donor in good health. Sequenced: blood. The J gene is TRBJ1-6, the V gene TRBV7-3, with 7 nucleotides matching TRBD1. The CDR3 reads CASSSTGTAFLHF. The CDR3 coding sequence is TGTGCCAGCAGCTCAACCGGGACAGCGTTCCTCCACTTT.